The 32 T cell receptor beta chains below all came from one sample that was sequenced in a study of metastatic and nonmetastatic thyroid tumors. The entire patient cohort was treatment-naive prior to thyroid surgery. MiXCR was used by TCRdb to re-call the PCR reads. Of approximately 35,000 clones listed, under 40% are singletons. The source material was tumor tissue. These receptors came from a female donor with papillary thyroid cancer or a benign thyroid nodule (not recorded which). Some clones in this sample may be carry-over from other donors' samples.

The chain uses TRBV3-1 and TRBJ1-2; D call uncertain. The CDR3 runs to 11 residues. V was trimmed by 0 bases and J by 8 bases, leaving 4 bases between them. The V gene's germline CDR1 is LGHDT and CDR2 YNNKEL (reference sequence). The chain's CDR3 is CASSQEGGYTF. The CDR3 DNA sequence: TGTGCCAGCAGCCAAGAAGGCGGCTACACCTTC.

This clone has just a few counts. The chain is built from TRBV6-1 and TRBJ2-5; a weak D match, TRBD2 (5 bases). Germline V lookup: CDR1 MNHNS, CDR2 SASEGT. The ends were cut back, 6 bases at V and 2 bases at J, with 13 bases in the middle. The length of the CDR3 is 14 residues. The CDR3 DNA reads TGTGCCAGCAGCCATAGGCGGGTTCAAGAGACCCAGTACTTC. It encodes CASSHRRVQETQYF.

This clone appeared a few times. The gene calls are TRBV4-1 and TRBJ2-7; D is perhaps TRBD1 (6 bases). CDR1 is MGHRA and CDR2 is YSYEKL in the germline V gene. Trimming stripped 4 bases from V and 2 bases from J, with 12 bases between. The CDR3 covers 14 residues. The CDR3 here is CASSLVGATYEQYF. The CDR3 DNA reads as TGCGCCAGCAGCCTGGTGGGGGCCACCTACGAGCAGTACTTC.

This clone has a handful of counts. The V and J genes are TRBV19 and TRBJ2-3; D may be TRBD1 or TRBD2 (5 bases each). The V end was cut by 0 bases, the J end by 1 base, with 8 bases between. Germline lookup yields CDR1 LNHDA and CDR2 SQIVND (reference sequence). The CDR3 is made up of 15 amino acids. The CDR3: CASSIDQGRTDTQYF. The DNA for the CDR3 is TGTGCCAGTAGTATAGATCAGGGACGCACAGATACGCAGTATTTT.

In its sample, this clone was seen a few times. One junction end does not reproduce the germline sequence, and a read error may be involved. The chain carries TRBV27 and TRBJ2-1; either TRBD1 or TRBD2 may supply D (5 bases each). The germline CDR1 and CDR2 sequences are MNHEY and SMNVEV (reference sequence). This CDR3 has 15 amino acids. CDR3 DNA: TGTACCAGCAGTTCAGACAGCGGCCCCTACAATGAGCAGTTCTTC. Its protein product is CTSSSDSGPYNEQFF.

V usage is TRBV6-1 and J usage is TRBJ1-3, with 7 bases aligning to TRBD1. Germline CDR1 MNHNS, CDR2 SASEGT. With 6 bases clipped from V and 2 bases from J, the junction kept 7 bases outside the gene matches. The CDR3 contains 15 residues. The CDR3 loop reads CASRPPGTAGNTIYF. CDR3 sequence (DNA): TGTGCCAGCAGACCCCCCGGGACAGCTGGAAACACCATATATTTT.

This clone turned up a few times. CDR3 in amino acids: CASSVPRRVYNEQFF. Here the CDR3 DNA reads TGTGCCAGCAGTGTACCCCGACGGGTATACAATGAGCAGTTCTTC. The V gene is TRBV6-1, the J gene TRBJ2-1; no reliable D call. Germline values: CDR1 MNHNS, CDR2 SASEGT. CDR3 length equals 15 residues. Trimming took off 4 bases at V and 4 bases at J, with 14 bases between the two ends.

The table lists this clone with a count of one. The same CDR3 is also encoded by other DNA sequences in this sample. The chain carries TRBV5-6 and TRBJ1-1; unclear D gene. The germline V gene has CDR1 SGHDT and CDR2 YYEEEE. The CDR3 totals 15 residues. V gave up 0 bases and J gave up 4 bases, with 13 bases separating them. The CDR3 sequence: CASSLGGIGSTEAFF. In nucleotides, the CDR3 is TGTGCCAGCAGCTTGGGTGGCATTGGGAGCACTGAAGCTTTCTTT.

This clone came up a few times. The gene calls are TRBV19 and TRBJ2-1, with 7 bases aligning to TRBD2. The V segment lost 10 bases and the J segment 7 bases; nucleotides outside the gene matches: 13. Germline V gene lookup returns CDR1 LNHDA and CDR2 SQIVND (reference sequence). The CDR3 is 14 amino acids. CDR3: CATESLGSGNEQFF. As DNA, the CDR3 is TGTGCCACCGAAAGCTTGGGTAGCGGGAATGAGCAGTTCTTC.

The chain has TRBV6-2 or TRBV6-3 and TRBJ2-3, with 10 bases lining up with TRBD2. The germline gives CDR1 MNHEY, CDR2 SVGEGT. V shed 2 bases and J 1 base; nucleotides not matched to a gene: 12. The CDR3 is made up of 19 amino acids. The CDR3 spells CASSYPMRVAGGRTDTQYF. CDR3 coding DNA: TGTGCCAGCAGTTACCCGATGAGGGTAGCGGGGGGCCGCACAGATACGCAGTATTTT.

This clone has a count of ten or more. One base away lies a much larger clone, so this may be a sequencing read error. The sample holds other DNA sequences that translate to the same CDR3. This chain joins TRBV2 and TRBJ1-4; the D is unclear. Trimming removed 4 bases at V and 8 bases at J, with 8 bases between. The CDR3 is 12 residues long. The germline CDR1 and CDR2 sequences are SNHLY and FYNNEI. DNA of the CDR3: TGTGCCAGCAGTGGAGTAGGCGAAAAACTGTTTTTT. Protein: CASSGVGEKLFF.

This clone was picked up a small number of times. The chain uses TRBV12-3 or TRBV12-4 and TRBJ1-5, with D uncertain. Trimming took off 1 base at V and 4 bases at J, with 8 bases between the two ends. The CDR3 covers 14 residues. The CDR3, as DNA: TGTGCCAGCAGTTTAGACAGTTGGAATCAGCCCCAGCATTTT. As protein: CASSLDSWNQPQHF.

The J gene is TRBJ2-7, the V gene TRBV15; 11 bases agree with TRBD1. The CDR3 is 14 residues long. Germline trimming cut 3 bases from V and 2 bases from J; bases unmatched to any gene: 0. From germline, CDR1 is LNHNV and CDR2 YYDKDF (reference sequence). For the CDR3, the DNA is TGTGCCACCAGCAGGGGACAGGGGGCCTACGAGCAGTACTTC. This sequence encodes CATSRGQGAYEQYF.

This rearrangement joins TRBV28 to TRBJ2-2; D may be TRBD1 (5 bases). Germline lookup yields CDR1 MDHEN and CDR2 SYDVKM. V dropped 1 base and J dropped 7 bases, with 13 bases sitting between them. The CDR3 contains 15 residues. CDR3 sequence: CASSLSSGRGGELFF. The CDR3 DNA is TGTGCCAGCAGTTTATCGTCAGGGCGCGGCGGGGAGCTGTTTTTT.

This clone was seen a few times. The chain is built from TRBV5-1 and TRBJ2-3; possible D gene TRBD2, 5 bases. The CDR3 contains 14 residues. The V end was cut by 4 bases, the J end by 4 bases, with 13 bases between. From germline, CDR1 is SGHRS and CDR2 YFSETQ. The CDR3: CASSPDVGADTQYF. The CDR3 DNA reads TGCGCCAGCAGCCCGGATGTCGGGGCAGATACGCAGTATTTT.

This clone was seen only a few times. The rearrangement joins TRBV29-1 to TRBJ1-5, with D hard to call. The CDR3 spans 13 residues. From germline, CDR1 is SQVTM and CDR2 ANQGSEA. V lost 5 bases and J lost 3, with 11 bases in between. The CDR3 DNA reads as TGCAGCGTTTCCGACGGGCACAATCAGCCCCAGCATTTT. Its translation is CSVSDGHNQPQHF. Full variable domain (outside the CDR3, taken from reference TRBV29-1 and TRBJ1-5): SAVISQKPSRDICQRGTSLTIQCQVDSQVTMMFWYRQQPGQSLTLIATANQGSEATYESGFVIDKFPISRPNLTFSTLTVSNMSPEDSSIYLCSVSDGHNQPQHFGDGTRLSIL.

V gene TRBV20-1 combines with J gene TRBJ1-5; 10 bases map to TRBD1. The CDR3 totals 14 residues. CDR1 and CDR2 from the germline V gene are DFQATT and SNEGSKA (reference sequence). V was pared by 6 bases and J by 6 bases, with 8 bases of the junction left unmatched. CDR3 coding DNA: TGCAGTGCCCGACAGGGGGCGGTCGGTCAGCCCCAGCATTTT. It specifies CSARQGAVGQPQHF.

This clone appeared a few times. This chain connects TRBV27 to TRBJ1-2; perhaps TRBD1 as D (5 bases). With 6 bases removed from V and 5 bases from J, the gap between germline ends came to 22 bases. This CDR3 region has 16 residues. CDR1 and CDR2 (germline): MNHEY, SMNVEV (reference sequence). Here the CDR3 reads CASSPRQFRGSYGYTF. The CDR3, as DNA: TGTGCCAGCAGCCCCAGACAGTTTCGAGGCTCATATGGCTACACCTTC.

In its sample, this clone was seen many times. The chain carries TRBV6-2 or TRBV6-3 and TRBJ2-7, with D perhaps TRBD2 (6 bases). V gave up 4 bases and J gave up 6 bases, with 10 bases separating them. In germline, CDR1 is MNHEY, CDR2 SVGEGT. The CDR3 covers 12 residues. CDR3 protein: CASSLGLSEQYF. CDR3 in DNA: TGTGCCAGCAGTTTGGGACTCTCCGAGCAGTACTTC.

The rearrangement joins TRBV24-1 to TRBJ2-2; TRBD2 matches 7 bases. The CDR3 extends over 17 amino acids. CDR1 and CDR2 from the germline V gene are KGHDR and SFDVKD. V lost 1 base to trimming and J lost 3 bases; unmatched junction nucleotides: 7. This chain's CDR3 is CATSDLRASGYTGELFF. The CDR3 DNA follows: TGTGCCACCAGTGATTTACGGGCTAGCGGCTACACCGGGGAGCTGTTTTTT.

This chain connects TRBV4-2 to TRBJ2-1; 12 bases align to TRBD2. Germline CDR1 reads LGHNA; CDR2 reads YNFKEQ. V shed 3 bases and J 6 bases; nucleotides not matched to a gene: 6. The CDR3 sequence is 16 residues long. DNA of the CDR3: TGTGCCAGCAGCCACCCTAGCGGGAGGGTCGGCAATGAGCAGTTCTTC. Its translation is CASSHPSGRVGNEQFF.

This clone has more than one count but fewer than ten. V is TRBV30 and J is TRBJ1-3; maybe TRBD1 (5 bases). CDR1 and CDR2 (germline): GTSNPN, SVGIG (reference sequence). Trimming left V 2 bases short and J 1 base short, with 12 bases between. This CDR3 region has 15 residues. The CDR3, as DNA: TGTGCCTGGAGTAGAACAGGCCATTCTGGAAACACCATATATTTT. This translates into CAWSRTGHSGNTIYF.

This clone was counted only a few times. This chain connects TRBV11-2 to TRBJ1-2, with D hard to call. CDR1 is SGHAT, CDR2 FQNNGV, per germline. The CDR3 spans 10 residues. Trimming shortened V by 4 bases and J by 13 bases, and 10 bases separated the two germline ends. CDR3 residues: CASSSIRVTF. As DNA, the CDR3 is TGTGCCAGCAGCTCCATACGAGTCACCTTC.

This clone was found a few times. The chain couples TRBV6-1 to TRBJ2-1; D is undetermined. V was clipped by 4 bases and J by 3 bases, with 10 bases between them. Germline loops: CDR1 MNHNS, CDR2 SASEGT. The CDR3 loop spans 14 amino acids. DNA of the CDR3: TGTGCCAGCAGTGTATTTGACGGCTACAATGAGCAGTTCTTC. This translates into CASSVFDGYNEQFF.

V gene TRBV6-2 or TRBV6-3 combines with J gene TRBJ2-7; 9 bases line up with TRBD1. This CDR3 spans 16 amino acids. Losses at the gene ends were 2 bases for V and 5 bases for J; bases not matched to a gene: 10. Germline V gene data show CDR1 as MNHEY and CDR2 as SVGEGT. As DNA, the CDR3 is TGTGCCAGCAGTTACCCTCCGGGACAGGGTGTCGACGAGCAGTACTTC. This sequence encodes CASSYPPGQGVDEQYF.

J is TRBJ1-4 and V is TRBV18, with 8 bases that match TRBD1. J gave up 6 bases and V 2 bases, and 8 bases lay outside the gene matches. CDR3 size: 16 residues. Germline values: CDR1 KGHSH, CDR2 LQKENI. The CDR3 sequence is CASSPFEGQVHEKLFF. CDR3 DNA: TGTGCCAGCTCACCATTTGAGGGACAGGTCCATGAAAAACTGTTTTTT.

This sequence joins TRBV15 and TRBJ2-2; 7 positions match TRBD2. The CDR3 covers 17 residues. J lost 2 bases, V lost 1 base, and 7 bases had no gene match. Germline V gene data show CDR1 as LNHNV and CDR2 as YYDKDF (reference sequence). The CDR3 DNA reads as TGTGCCACCAGCAGAGGGGGCCTAGCGGAAAACACCGGGGAGCTGTTTTTT. This gives the protein CATSRGGLAENTGELFF.

This clone was seen only a few times. The chain links TRBV6-5 to TRBJ2-5; no clear D gene. Germline lookup yields CDR1 MNHEY and CDR2 SVGAGI. This CDR3 is 12 amino acids long. The V gene lost 8 bases and the J gene lost 11 bases, with 18 bases spanning the gap. CDR3 residues: CASQLIGRSQYF. Here the CDR3 DNA reads TGTGCCAGCCAACTGATTGGACGGTCGCAGTACTTC.

The chain employs TRBV4-1 and TRBJ2-5; TRBD1 or TRBD2 may be the D gene (6 bases each). Germline loops: CDR1 MGHRA, CDR2 YSYEKL. Trimming stripped 3 bases from V and 12 bases from J, with 26 bases between. The CDR3 spans 16 residues. Written as DNA, the CDR3 is TGCGCCAGCAGCCACCCCCAGGGGAACGGACTACCGATAAAGTACTTC. This encodes CASSHPQGNGLPIKYF.

The chain carries TRBV5-1 and TRBJ2-2; D may match TRBD1 or TRBD2 (5 bases each). In germline, CDR1 is SGHRS, CDR2 YFSETQ. The V and J ends lost 4 bases and 5 bases respectively, with 12 bases between them. This CDR3 is built from 14 residues. DNA of the CDR3: TGCGCCAGCAGCCCGGGACCCCAAACCGGGGAGCTGTTTTTT. Protein sequence: CASSPGPQTGELFF.

V is TRBV12-3 or TRBV12-4 and J is TRBJ2-1; 10 bases align to TRBD2. The CDR3 length is 14 residues. V dropped 7 bases and J dropped 9; count of bases not matched to a gene: 9. Here the CDR3 reads CASNGGLAGGEQFF. CDR3 bases: TGTGCCAGCAACGGGGGCTTAGCGGGAGGTGAGCAGTTCTTC.

V is TRBV20-1 and J is TRBJ2-1; D is undetermined. Trimming took 0 bases from V and 6 from J, leaving 15 bases between them. The CDR3 sequence is 15 residues long. Germline V gene lookup returns CDR1 DFQATT and CDR2 SNEGSKA (reference sequence). CDR3 amino acids: CSARDGDWSSNEQFF. In DNA form, the CDR3 reads TGCAGTGCTAGAGATGGAGACTGGTCCAGCAATGAGCAGTTCTTC.